The 12 T cell receptor beta chains in this list originate from one sample, sequenced in a study of blood T cell repertoires in COVID-19. Here immunoSEQ multiplex PCR was the method, and the copy in TCRdb shows in-frame clones only, minus some. The sample holds roughly 41,000 clones, more than 70% seen once. Sequencing used peripheral blood. Receptors originate from a human donor in a cohort sampled during active COVID-19.

V usage is TRBV19 and J usage is TRBJ1-2; no reliable D call. Trimming took 3 bases from V and 4 from J, leaving 21 bases between them. This CDR3 spans 17 amino acids. Germline V gene sequence: CDR1 LNHDA, CDR2 SQIVND (reference sequence). CDR3 region: CASSIERGFGMGYGYTF. The CDR3 DNA reads as TGTGCCAGTAGTATTGAGCGGGGATTCGGTATGGGCTATGGCTACACCTTC. Supplemented by reference TRBV19 and TRBJ1-2, the full variable domain reads DGGITQSPKYLFRKEGQNVTLSCEQNLNHDAMYWYRQDPGQGLRLIYYSQIVNDFQKGDIAEGYSVSREKKESFPLTVTSAQKNPTAFYLCASSIERGFGMGYGYTFGSGTRLTVV.

This chain joins TRBV11-2 and TRBJ2-7; D is perhaps TRBD1 (5 bases). CDR1 is SGHAT, CDR2 FQNNGV, per germline. The CDR3 spans 15 residues. V lost 3 bases, J lost 2 bases, and 14 bases lay in between. This CDR3 is CASSLTAQRPYEQYF. The CDR3 DNA sequence: TGTGCCAGCAGCTTGACAGCACAGCGTCCCTACGAGCAGTACTTC.

This sequence joins TRBV19 and TRBJ1-5; D uncertain. Per germline, CDR1 LNHDA and CDR2 SQIVND (reference sequence). This CDR3 comprises 12 residues. The V and J ends lost 4 bases and 6 bases respectively, with 7 bases between them. In DNA, the CDR3 is TGTGCCAGTAGTAGCGGGAGTCAGCCCCAGCATTTT. This sequence encodes CASSSGSQPQHF.

The genes are TRBV9 and TRBJ2-1; perhaps TRBD1 as D (5 bases). CDR1 and CDR2 (germline): SGDLS, YYNGEE. The CDR3 is made up of 12 amino acids. V gave up 6 bases and J gave up 12 bases, with 16 bases separating them. The CDR3 protein is CASNVRGGLQFF. Written as DNA, the CDR3 is TGTGCCAGCAATGTTAGGGGTGGATTGCAGTTCTTC. The full variable domain, rest sourced from reference TRBV9 and TRBJ2-1, is DSGVTQTPKHLITATGQRVTLRCSPRSGDLSVYWYQQSLDQGLQFLIQYYNGEERAKGNILERFSAQQFPDLHSELNLSSLELGDSALYFCASNVRGGLQFFGPGTRLTVL.

This chain links TRBV7-3 with TRBJ2-1; TRBD2 agrees at 7 bases. CDR3 length equals 16 residues. V dropped 2 bases and J dropped 0; count of bases not matched to a gene: 4. CDR1 is SGHTA, CDR2 FQGTGA, per germline. The CDR3 loop is CASSLWASGSYNEQFF. In nucleotides, the CDR3 is TGTGCCAGCAGCTTATGGGCTAGCGGCTCCTACAATGAGCAGTTCTTC.

The chain is built from TRBV29-1 and TRBJ2-2, with 11 bases identical to TRBD1. Trimming took 2 bases from V and 8 from J; bases not matched to a gene: 4. The germline gives CDR1 SQVTM, CDR2 ANQGSEA. The CDR3 contains 14 residues. The CDR3 bases are TGCAGCGTTGAACGGGACAGGGGGTCTGGGGAGCTGTTTTTT. It translates to CSVERDRGSGELFF.

The rearrangement uses TRBV7-2 and TRBJ2-1; D might be TRBD2 (6 bases). Germline V lookup: CDR1 SGHTA, CDR2 FQGNSA. The CDR3 is 13 amino acids. V was pared by 4 bases and J by 7 bases, with 11 bases between. The CDR3 DNA reads TGTGCCAGCAGCTGGGGAGGAGGTAATGAGCAGTTCTTC. Protein product: CASSWGGGNEQFF.

The V and J genes are TRBV11-2 and TRBJ2-5; 7 bases match TRBD2. The germline V gene has CDR1 SGHAT and CDR2 FQNNGV. V lost 5 bases, J lost 4 bases, and 13 bases stayed unmatched. This CDR3 is 16 amino acids long. The CDR3 DNA is TGTGCCAGCAGCCCAACCGGGACTACGATTACAGAGACCCAGTACTTC. The encoded protein is CASSPTGTTITETQYF.

The J gene is TRBJ1-1, the V gene TRBV4-1, with TRBD1 matching 10 bases. Germline V gene data show CDR1 as MGHRA and CDR2 as YSYEKL. Losses at the gene ends were 2 bases for V and 8 bases for J; bases not matched to a gene: 8. The CDR3 is 15 residues long. The CDR3 region has the DNA TGCGCCAGCAGCCAAAAGACAGGGGGCGTGATGGAAGCTTTCTTT. It specifies CASSQKTGGVMEAFF.

V and J are TRBV5-1 and TRBJ2-1; 8 positions agree with TRBD1. V lost 1 base and J lost 9; bases outside the gene matches: 15. This CDR3 has 17 residues. The V gene's germline CDR1 is SGHRS and CDR2 YFSETQ. The CDR3 region is CASSLRPDWAGGPEQFF. The CDR3, as DNA: TGCGCCAGCAGCTTGCGCCCCGATTGGGCAGGGGGCCCTGAGCAGTTCTTC.

V and J are TRBV7-2 and TRBJ2-2, with 8 bases aligning to TRBD2. Unmatched junction bases numbered 4, after V lost 0 bases and J lost 4 bases. CDR3 length equals 16 residues. Germline values: CDR1 SGHTA, CDR2 FQGNSA. The CDR3, as DNA: TGTGCCAGCAGCTTAGCAGGGGCGGGGGGCACCGGGGAGCTGTTTTTT. This codes for CASSLAGAGGTGELFF.

V is TRBV27 and J is TRBJ1-1, with D possibly being TRBD1 (5 bases). The CDR3 is 13 amino acids. Trimming stripped 6 bases from V and 6 bases from J, with 14 bases between. In germline, CDR1 is MNHEY, CDR2 SMNVEV (reference sequence). This chain's CDR3 is CASSRLGGAEAFF. The CDR3 nucleotides read TGTGCCAGCAGCCGGCTGGGAGGGGCTGAAGCTTTCTTT.